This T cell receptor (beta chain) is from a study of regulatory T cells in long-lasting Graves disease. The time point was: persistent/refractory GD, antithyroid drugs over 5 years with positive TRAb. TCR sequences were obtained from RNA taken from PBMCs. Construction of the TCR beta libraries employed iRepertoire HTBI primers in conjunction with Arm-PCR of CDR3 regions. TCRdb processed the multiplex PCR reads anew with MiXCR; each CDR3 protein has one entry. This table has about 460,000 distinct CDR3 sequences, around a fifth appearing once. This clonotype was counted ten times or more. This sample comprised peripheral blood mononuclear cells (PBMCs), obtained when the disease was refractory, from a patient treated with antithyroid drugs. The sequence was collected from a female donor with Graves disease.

This CDR3 reads CASSPSGQRNGYTF. Written as DNA, the CDR3 is TGTGCCAGCAGTCCGTCGGGACAAAGAAATGGCTACACCTTC. The chain is built from TRBV6-1 and TRBJ1-2, with D tentatively TRBD1 (6 bases). The CDR3 is 14 amino acids. Germline CDR1 and CDR2: MNHNS and SASEGT. Trimming shortened V by 5 bases and J by 6 bases, and 16 bases separated the two germline ends.